The present entry profiles one TCR beta chain with its context. Its matching antigen is unknown. This record belongs to a study of PD-1 blockade in classical Hodgkin lymphoma. Study results and caveats: Whatever underlies the repertoire differences (possibly disease activity or prior therapy) remains undefined.

Germline assignment: CDR1 MDHEN and CDR2 SYDVKM. CDR3 length: 15 amino acids. The V gene lost 7 bases and the J gene lost 8 bases, with 20 bases spanning the gap. Each patient experienced a relapse that followed autologous stem cell transplantation, and brentuximab vedotin exposure varied. TCRdb's table, derived via immunoSEQ multiplex PCR, lists solely in-frame clones and lacks some. Altogether fewer than 100,000 clones are present, roughly 89% being singletons, with the ten largest covering 22%. This receptor was identified in a human donor with classical Hodgkin lymphoma. This specimen consisted of peripheral blood mononuclear cells (PBMCs), obtained at baseline. The chain joins TRBV28 to TRBJ1-4; D is perhaps TRBD1 (6 bases). CDR3 DNA sequence: TGTGCCAGCATCCCGGGGGGCCCCTGGGCCGAAAAACTGTTTTTT. The encoded protein is CASIPGGPWAEKLFF.